Below, 5 T cell receptor beta chains from the same sample are listed, as sequenced in a study of CD8+CD57+ T cells in acquired aplastic anemia. Profiling that covered TCR beta VDJ and CDR3 relied on genomic DNA as its template. TCRdb called the reads again in MiXCR, with one record for every CDR3 protein. Of around 430,000 distinct CDR3 sequences listed, less than 35% are singletons. For sequencing, patients were chosen who had shown expansion of CD8+CD57+ cells by flow cytometry. Sequenced material: sorted CD4+, CD8+, or CD8+CD57+ T cells (not recorded which) from PBMCs. The receptor set was obtained from a human donor with aplastic anemia.

In regard to this clonotype: A read error may account for a junction end that differs from germline. The chain is built from TRBV20-1 and TRBJ2-3, with D perhaps TRBD1 (6 bases). The CDR3 runs to 10 residues. From germline, CDR1 is DFQATT and CDR2 SNEGSKA (reference sequence). CDR3 sequence (DNA): TGCAGTGCTAGAGGGACAGCCTTTCCTTTT. Its translation: CSARGTAFPF.

This clonotype was seen at least ten times. The chain recombines TRBV2 with TRBJ2-3; 9 positions match TRBD1. CDR3 length: 14 amino acids. The germline V gene has CDR1 SNHLY and CDR2 FYNNEI. With V trimmed by 6 bases and J by 3 bases, 4 bases remained unmatched. The CDR3 nucleotides are TGTGCCAGCAGGGTGACAGGGGGTACAGATACGCAGTATTTT. This codes for CASRVTGGTDTQYF. The variable domain in full, completed from reference TRBV2 and TRBJ2-3, reads EPEVTQTPSHQVTQMGQEVILRCVPISNHLYFYWYRQILGQKVEFLVSFYNNEISEKSEIFDDQFSVERPDGSNFTLKIRSTKLEDSAMYFCASRVTGGTDTQYFGPGTRLTVL.

The chain recombines TRBV3-1 with TRBJ2-7, with D perhaps TRBD2 (6 bases). There are 15 residues in the CDR3. Germline V gene sequence: CDR1 LGHDT, CDR2 YNNKEL (reference sequence). Trimming removed 4 bases from V and 2 bases from J, with 15 bases in between. CDR3 residues: CASSPGTSFPYEQYF. DNA for the CDR3: TGTGCCAGCAGCCCGGGGACTTCCTTTCCCTACGAGCAGTACTTC.

V and J are TRBV20-1 and TRBJ2-1, with 9 bases aligning to TRBD1. V lost 0 bases to trimming and J lost 7 bases; unmatched junction nucleotides: 7. The germline gives CDR1 DFQATT, CDR2 SNEGSKA (reference sequence). This CDR3 is built from 15 residues. The CDR3 nucleotides read TGCAGTGCTAGAGATACCAGGACAGGGGAGAATGAGCAGTTCTTC. Amino acids: CSARDTRTGENEQFF.

The chain has TRBV25-1 and TRBJ2-5; 9 nucleotides line up with TRBD2. V trimming: 6 bases; J trimming: 13 bases; junction bases outside the gene matches: 6. This CDR3 contains 11 residues. From germline, CDR1 is MGHDK and CDR2 SYGVNS. CDR3 residues: CASSQRGALYF. The CDR3 coding sequence is TGTGCCAGCAGCCAGCGGGGGGCCCTGTACTTC.